A single sample gave rise to the 18 T cell receptor beta chains below, sequenced in a study of PD-1 blockade in mismatch repair-deficient tumors. Clones were sequenced by immunoSEQ multiplex PCR, and TCRdb holds only the in-frame ones, with some missing. Here the sample spans approximately 25,000 clones, 75% to 85% being singletons. Specimen: peripheral blood, collected 12 weeks after starting pembrolizumab. These receptor sequences come from an adult with mismatch repair-deficient cancer.

V is TRBV11-2 and J is TRBJ2-7; TRBD1 matches at 7 bases. The junction had 4 bases not matched to a gene; V was cut back by 1 base and J by 4 bases. CDR1 and CDR2 (germline): SGHAT, FQNNGV. The CDR3 totals 14 residues. The CDR3 bases are TGTGCCAGCAGCTTAGGACAGGGTATGTACGAGCAGTACTTC. It yields the protein CASSLGQGMYEQYF.

In its sample, this clone was seen a few times. The genes are TRBV6-1 and TRBJ2-2, with D perhaps matching TRBD2 (6 bases). V lost 6 bases, J lost 3 bases, and 11 bases lay in between. Germline V gene sequence: CDR1 MNHNS, CDR2 SASEGT. This CDR3 is built from 14 residues. The CDR3 region is CASRGLRDTGELFF. In nucleotides, the CDR3 is TGTGCCAGCAGGGGACTCCGGGACACCGGGGAGCTGTTTTTT.

The chain couples TRBV2 to TRBJ2-7; TRBD2 matches 11 bases. CDR1 is SNHLY and CDR2 is FYNNEI in the germline V gene. The CDR3 extends over 14 amino acids. Germline trimming cut 7 bases from V and 6 bases from J; bases unmatched to any gene: 8. Here the CDR3 DNA reads TGTGCCAGCACCGCGACTAGCGGGGCGGGCGAGCAGTACTTC. Translated, it gives CASTATSGAGEQYF.

The V gene is TRBV18, the J gene TRBJ2-3, with D unclear. The CDR3 spans 14 residues. V lost 3 bases to trimming and J lost 2 bases, with 9 bases between them. Germline V gene data show CDR1 as KGHSH and CDR2 as LQKENI. CDR3 region: CASSPSSLTDTQYF. The CDR3 DNA is TGTGCCAGCTCACCTTCCAGCCTCACAGATACGCAGTATTTT.

The chain uses TRBV9 and TRBJ2-7, with D tentatively TRBD2 (6 bases). The V gene lost 3 bases and the J gene lost 3 bases, with 16 bases spanning the gap. Germline V gene data show CDR1 as SGDLS and CDR2 as YYNGEE. The CDR3 consists of 15 residues. The chain's CDR3 is CASSDRNGSVYEQYF. For the CDR3, the DNA is TGTGCCAGCAGCGATAGGAACGGGAGTGTCTACGAGCAGTACTTC.

The gene calls are TRBV29-1 and TRBJ2-1; D is undetermined. The CDR3 extends over 13 amino acids. Trimming removed 7 bases at V and 9 bases at J, with 19 bases between. Germline CDR1 SQVTM, CDR2 ANQGSEA. CDR3 sequence reads: CSAGPWSDREQFF. The CDR3 nucleotides are TGCAGCGCTGGGCCTTGGAGTGATCGTGAGCAGTTCTTC.

This clone has only a few counts. This chain links TRBV14 with TRBJ2-3; 8 nucleotides match TRBD1. V lost 5 bases to trimming and J lost 6 bases; unmatched junction nucleotides: 10. CDR1 is SGHDN, CDR2 FVKESK, per germline. CDR3 size: 15 residues. The CDR3 nucleotides are TGTGCCAGCAGCTACAGGGGGGAAGTAACGGATACGCAGTATTTT. Residues: CASSYRGEVTDTQYF.

The chain uses TRBV5-5 and TRBJ1-1, with 7 bases fitting TRBD1. The germline V gene encodes CDR1 SGHKS and CDR2 YYEKEE (reference sequence). V lost 5 bases, J lost 5 bases, and 6 bases stayed unmatched. The CDR3 has 13 residues. The CDR3 spells CASRQGFKTEAFF. The CDR3 nucleotides read TGTGCCAGCAGACAGGGGTTCAAGACTGAAGCTTTCTTT.

This chain links TRBV27 with TRBJ1-2; TRBD1 might be the D (5 bases). The CDR3 has 13 amino acids. Germline lookup yields CDR1 MNHEY and CDR2 SMNVEV (reference sequence). V was pared by 2 bases and J by 4 bases, with 8 bases between. The CDR3 reads CASSLQGFYGYTF. DNA for the CDR3: TGTGCCAGCAGTTTACAGGGTTTCTATGGCTACACCTTC.

This chain connects TRBV2 to TRBJ2-7; D is undetermined. The CDR3 has 10 residues. V lost 6 bases to trimming and J lost 3 bases, with 3 bases between them. Germline V CDR1 and CDR2: SNHLY, FYNNEI. Here the CDR3 reads CASRRYEQYF. CDR3 DNA: TGTGCCAGCAGGCGCTACGAGCAGTACTTC.

The J gene is TRBJ2-7, the V gene TRBV11-2, with D possibly TRBD1 on 6 matching bases. The V gene's germline CDR1 is SGHAT and CDR2 FQNNGV. This CDR3 comprises 15 residues. Trimming shortened V by 1 base and J by 2 bases, and 12 bases separated the two germline ends. CDR3 protein: CASSLGSGVAYEQYF. The CDR3 DNA sequence: TGTGCCAGCAGCTTAGGGTCAGGGGTGGCCTACGAGCAGTACTTC.

The genes are TRBV11-3 and TRBJ2-7; TRBD2 might be the D (6 bases). Germline CDR1 SGHNT, CDR2 YENEEA. With 6 bases removed from V and 0 bases from J, the gap between germline ends came to 9 bases. CDR3 length: 13 amino acids. CDR3 nucleotide sequence: TGTGCCAGCAGTGGAGGGAGCTCCTACGAGCAGTACTTC. As protein: CASSGGSSYEQYF.

This sequence joins TRBV30 and TRBJ2-7; tentative D call: TRBD1 (5 bases). CDR1 is GTSNPN and CDR2 is SVGIG in the germline V gene (reference sequence). The CDR3 covers 13 residues. V lost 0 bases, J lost 7 bases, and 13 bases lay in between. Here the CDR3 DNA reads TGTGCCTGGAGTGTATATGGGGCAGCTGAGCAGTACTTC. Its protein product is CAWSVYGAAEQYF.

By sample fraction, this clone is medium-sized (0.01 to 0.1%). The rearrangement joins TRBV10-3 to TRBJ2-7; the D gene is possibly TRBD1 (5 bases). V was cut by 3 bases and J by 3 bases, with 9 bases left in between. Germline values: CDR1 ENHRY, CDR2 SYGVKD. The CDR3 runs 13 residues. The CDR3 reads CAISDDSLYEQYF. CDR3 nucleotide sequence: TGTGCCATCAGTGATGACAGCCTCTACGAGCAGTACTTC.

This clone came up a few times. The gene calls are TRBV4-2 and TRBJ2-7; 13 nucleotides align to TRBD2. The CDR3 is made up of 16 amino acids. V was pared by 3 bases and J by 6 bases, with 8 bases of the junction left unmatched. Germline values: CDR1 LGHNA, CDR2 YNFKEQ. CDR3 loop: CASSQGTSGTPSEQYF. CDR3 DNA sequence: TGTGCCAGCAGCCAGGGGACTAGCGGGACTCCGAGCGAGCAGTACTTC.

This clone counts as medium-sized. The J gene is TRBJ2-2, the V gene TRBV10-3; 9 bases map to TRBD2. CDR3 length equals 14 residues. V lost 10 bases and J lost 4; bases outside the gene matches: 7. Germline CDR1 reads ENHRY; CDR2 reads SYGVKD. The DNA for the CDR3 is TGTGCCACCGTAGCGGGAGTGGGCACCGGGGAGCTGTTTTTT. Its protein is CATVAGVGTGELFF.

The DNA for the CDR3 is TGTGCCAGCAGCGTAGTCGGGACAGGGGGCCAAGAGACCCAGTACTTC. Translated: CASSVVGTGGQETQYF. This rearrangement joins TRBV9 to TRBJ2-5; TRBD1 agrees at 11 bases. The CDR3 runs 16 residues. Germline CDR1 is SGDLS and CDR2 is YYNGEE. With V trimmed by 0 bases and J by 1 base, 2 bases remained unmatched. Complete variable domain (other parts from reference TRBV9 and TRBJ2-5): DSGVTQTPKHLITATGQRVTLRCSPRSGDLSVYWYQQSLDQGLQFLIQYYNGEERAKGNILERFSAQQFPDLHSELNLSSLELGDSALYFCASSVVGTGGQETQYFGPGTRLLVL.

The rearrangement joins TRBV4-1 to TRBJ2-6; TRBD1 aligns across 7 bases. Germline assignment: CDR1 MGHRA and CDR2 YSYEKL. Trimming took 3 bases from V and 2 from J; bases not matched to a gene: 4. This CDR3 has 16 residues. CDR3 sequence reads: CASSHQTGAGANVLTF. CDR3 sequence (DNA): TGCGCCAGCAGCCATCAAACAGGGGCTGGGGCCAACGTCCTGACTTTC.